This T cell receptor beta chain was identified during a study of PD-1 blockade in classical Hodgkin lymphoma. Findings of the study overall: The CD4+ diversity rise by C4D1 was clearest in complete responders. For complete responders, baseline diversity was comparable to that of newly diagnosed patients.

CDR1 is SGHRS, CDR2 YFSETQ, per germline. Trimming took off 2 bases at V and 4 bases at J, with 18 bases between the two ends. The CDR3 covers 17 residues. Time point noted: cycle 4 day 1 (C4D1), after less than seven weeks of nivolumab. With no exception, relapse followed autologous stem cell transplantation in all patients, and brentuximab vedotin exposure varied. TCRdb's copy holds only in-frame clones and misses some; the assay was immunoSEQ multiplex PCR. This table has tens of thousands of clones, just over 90% appearing once. About this clone itself: The antigen is unknown.

The rearrangement joins TRBV5-1 to TRBJ1-4; D unclear. This TCR was sampled from a human donor with classical Hodgkin lymphoma. The material sequenced was peripheral blood mononuclear cells (PBMCs), taken before the fourth cycle of nivolumab. The CDR3 here is CASSFLPTLGGNEKLFF. CDR3 coding DNA: TGCGCCAGCAGCTTTCTTCCCACATTGGGAGGTAATGAAAAACTGTTTTTT.